The sequence of this T cell receptor (beta chain) was determined in a study of CD8+CD57+ T cells in acquired aplastic anemia. Study-wide context: On average, sorted CD4+ and CD8+ cells gave roughly 2.9 ug of DNA. Study observations and caveats: The study identified twenty-nine CD8+ CDR3 sequences shared by patients and controls. In CD8+ cells, Simpson's diversity showed no significant difference between patients and controls.

Patients chosen for sequencing had shown CD8+CD57+ cell expansion by flow cytometry. All patients were therapy-naive when blood was sampled. With regard to this clonotype: Its antigen remains unknown.

Genomic DNA templated the TCR beta VDJ and CDR3 profiling. TCRdb recomputed calls from the reads with MiXCR, one row per CDR3 protein. This table has about 200,000 distinct CDR3 sequences, roughly two thirds appearing once. Losses at the gene ends were 6 bases for V and 5 bases for J; bases not matched to a gene: 4. Germline V CDR1 and CDR2: DFQATT, SNEGSKA (reference sequence). This CDR3 has 13 amino acids. The sample comprised sorted CD4+, CD8+, or CD8+CD57+ T cells (not recorded which) from PBMCs. The V gene is TRBV20-1, the J gene TRBJ2-7; 13 bases map to TRBD2. The source is a human donor with aplastic anemia. In DNA, the CDR3 is TGCAGTGCACTAGCGGGAGGGAGCCACGAGCAGTACTTC. It is translated as CSALAGGSHEQYF.